This TCR beta chain was recovered during a study of PD-1 blockade in classical Hodgkin lymphoma. Study details: Each patient was given nivolumab 3 mg/kg through a vein every 2 weeks. Study-wide findings and caveats: Factors driving the repertoire differences, possibly disease activity or prior therapy, remain undefined. Complete responders' diversity at baseline resembled that of newly diagnosed patients. CD4+ TCR diversity, unlike CD8+, climbed significantly by C4D1.

In germline, CDR1 is MNHEY, CDR2 SVGAGI. V was shortened by 1 base and J by 1 base, with 8 bases between the two germline ends. CDR3 length: 15 amino acids. Produced via immunoSEQ multiplex PCR; TCRdb's table is partial and in-frame only. The profile shows about 18,000 clones, around 78% of them singletons. Stated time point: cycle 4 day 1 (C4D1), after five to seven weeks of nivolumab. All patients relapsed after autologous stem cell transplantation, and brentuximab vedotin exposure varied. Using magnetic negative selection, the CD4+ T cells were separated out of thawed PBMCs. About this clone: Its specificity is not known.

The J gene is TRBJ1-5, the V gene TRBV6-5; weak D call: TRBD1 (5 bases). The sequence was collected from a human donor with classical Hodgkin lymphoma. This specimen consisted of CD4+ T cells from blood, obtained before the fourth cycle of nivolumab. Here the CDR3 reads CASSYFRDSNQPQHF. CDR3 nucleotide sequence: TGTGCCAGCAGTTACTTCCGGGACAGCAATCAGCCCCAGCATTTT.